Many counts were recorded for the clone carrying this TCR beta chain. Trimming cost V 3 bases and J 7 bases, with 7 bases left between them. The CDR3 is 13 amino acids. This entry comes from a study of blood T cell repertoires in COVID-19. Study overall: Sites across the United States, Italy and Spain contributed samples from acute and convalescent COVID-19. The analysed material was cDNA or gDNA that came from T cells, B-cell-depleted T cells, or PBMCs.

Methods used by the authors: From reference gene primer amplification, estimates of nucleated cell counts were derived. TCRdb's table, derived via immunoSEQ multiplex PCR, lists solely in-frame clones and lacks some. From that table come the V and J calls and clone size; the DNA was used to work out D and trimming. The data hold about 100,000 clones, with approximately 70% observed a single time. Material for sequencing was peripheral blood. The V gene is TRBV12-3 or TRBV12-4, the J gene TRBJ1-6; D gene uncertain. This TCR came from a woman aged 40 to 49 with acute or convalescent COVID-19. CDR3 nucleotide sequence: TGTGCCAGCAGTTTGCGGCCAAATTCACCCCTCCACTTT. Translation: CASSLRPNSPLHF.